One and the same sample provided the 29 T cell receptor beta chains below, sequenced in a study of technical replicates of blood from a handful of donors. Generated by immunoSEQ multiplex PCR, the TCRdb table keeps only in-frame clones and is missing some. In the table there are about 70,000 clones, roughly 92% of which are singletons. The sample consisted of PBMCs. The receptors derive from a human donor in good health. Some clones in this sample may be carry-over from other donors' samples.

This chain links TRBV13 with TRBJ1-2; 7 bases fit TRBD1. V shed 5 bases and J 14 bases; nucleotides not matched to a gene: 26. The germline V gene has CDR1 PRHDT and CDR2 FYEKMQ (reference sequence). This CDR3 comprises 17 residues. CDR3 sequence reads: CASSHFPPKGQNMGGTF. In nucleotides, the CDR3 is TGTGCCAGCAGCCATTTTCCCCCAAAGGGACAGAACATGGGCGGGACCTTC. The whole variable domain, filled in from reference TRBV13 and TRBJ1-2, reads AAGVIQSPRHLIKEKRETATLKCYPIPRHDTVYWYQQGPGQDPQFLISFYEKMQSDKGSIPDRFSAQQFSDYHSELNMSSLELGDSALYFCASSHFPPKGQNMGGTFGSGTRLTVV.

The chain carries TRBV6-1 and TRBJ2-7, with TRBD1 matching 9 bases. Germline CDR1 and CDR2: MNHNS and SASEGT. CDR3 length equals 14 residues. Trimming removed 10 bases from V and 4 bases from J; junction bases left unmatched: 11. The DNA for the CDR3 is TGTGCCACCGCGAGCCGGGACAGGGCATACGAGCAGTACTTC. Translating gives CATASRDRAYEQYF.

CDR3 in amino acids: CASRGTSGADTGELFF. CDR3 nucleotides: TGTGCCAGCAGGGGGACTAGCGGGGCTGACACCGGGGAGCTGTTTTTT. The rearrangement links TRBV7-9 to TRBJ2-2, with 13 bases fitting TRBD2. This CDR3 is 16 amino acids long. Germline CDR1 reads SEHNR; CDR2 reads FQNEAQ (reference sequence). The V segment lost 6 bases and the J segment 3 bases; nucleotides outside the gene matches: 4.

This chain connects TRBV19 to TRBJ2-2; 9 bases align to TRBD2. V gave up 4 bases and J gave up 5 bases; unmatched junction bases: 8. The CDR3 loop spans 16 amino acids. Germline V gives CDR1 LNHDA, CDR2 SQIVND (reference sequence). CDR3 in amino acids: CASSTYSGRGTGELFF. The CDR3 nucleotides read TGTGCCAGTAGTACTTATAGCGGGAGAGGTACCGGGGAGCTGTTTTTT.

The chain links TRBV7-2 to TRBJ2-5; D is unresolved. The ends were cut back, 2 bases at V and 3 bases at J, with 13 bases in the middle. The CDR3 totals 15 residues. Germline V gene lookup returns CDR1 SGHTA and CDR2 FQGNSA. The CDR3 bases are TGTGCCAGCAGCTTATTCGTGTGGAGAGAAGAGACCCAGTACTTC. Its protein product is CASSLFVWREETQYF. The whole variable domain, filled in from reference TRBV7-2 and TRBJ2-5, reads GAGVSQSPSNKVTEKGKDVELRCDPISGHTALYWYRQSLGQGLEFLIYFQGNSAPDKSGLPSDRFSAERTGGSVSTLTIQRTQQEDSAVYLCASSLFVWREETQYFGPGTRLLVL.

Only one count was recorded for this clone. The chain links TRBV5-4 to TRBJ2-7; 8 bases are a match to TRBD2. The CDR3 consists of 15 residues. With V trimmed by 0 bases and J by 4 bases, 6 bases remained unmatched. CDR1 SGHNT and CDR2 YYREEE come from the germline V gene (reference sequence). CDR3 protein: CASSLGSGGPYEQYF. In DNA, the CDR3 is TGTGCCAGCAGCTTGGGTTCGGGGGGGCCTTACGAGCAGTACTTC.

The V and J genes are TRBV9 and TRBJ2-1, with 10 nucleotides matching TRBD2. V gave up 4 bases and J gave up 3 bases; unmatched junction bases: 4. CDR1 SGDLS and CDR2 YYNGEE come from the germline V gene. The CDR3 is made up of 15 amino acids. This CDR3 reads CASSISGGYYNEQFF. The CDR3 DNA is TGTGCCAGCAGCATTAGCGGGGGGTACTACAATGAGCAGTTCTTC. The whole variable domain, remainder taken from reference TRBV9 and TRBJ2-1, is DSGVTQTPKHLITATGQRVTLRCSPRSGDLSVYWYQQSLDQGLQFLIQYYNGEERAKGNILERFSAQQFPDLHSELNLSSLELGDSALYFCASSISGGYYNEQFFGPGTRLTVL.

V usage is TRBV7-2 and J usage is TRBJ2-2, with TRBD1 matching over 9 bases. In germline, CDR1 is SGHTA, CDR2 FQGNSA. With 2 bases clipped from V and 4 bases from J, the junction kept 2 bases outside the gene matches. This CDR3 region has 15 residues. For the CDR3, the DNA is TGTGCCAGCAGCTTACGACAGGGGGGCACCGGGGAGCTGTTTTTT. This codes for CASSLRQGGTGELFF.

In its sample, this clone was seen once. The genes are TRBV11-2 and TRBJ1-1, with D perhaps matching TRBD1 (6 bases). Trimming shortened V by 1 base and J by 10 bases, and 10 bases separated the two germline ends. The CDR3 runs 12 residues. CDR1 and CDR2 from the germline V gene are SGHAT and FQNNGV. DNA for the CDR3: TGTGCCAGCAGCTTAGGGAGCAGGGGAGCTTTCTTT. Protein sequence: CASSLGSRGAFF.

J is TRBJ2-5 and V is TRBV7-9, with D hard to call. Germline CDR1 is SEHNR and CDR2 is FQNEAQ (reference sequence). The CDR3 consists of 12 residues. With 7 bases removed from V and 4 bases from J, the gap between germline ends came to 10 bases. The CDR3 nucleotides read TGTGCCAGCACCCAGGCGCTAGAGACCCAGTACTTC. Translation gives CASTQALETQYF.

The CDR3 protein is CASSQNRRRGGYGYTF. CDR3 in DNA: TGCGCCAGCAGCCAAAACCGGAGGAGAGGCGGGTATGGCTACACCTTC. The chain links TRBV4-3 to TRBJ1-2, with D uncertain. The CDR3 totals 16 residues. Trimming pared 2 bases from V and 5 bases from J, leaving 18 bases between. The germline V gene encodes CDR1 LGHNA and CDR2 YSLEER.

The CDR3 nucleotides read TGTGCCAGCAGCTTGGGGACCAGGGTCCAAGAGACCCAGTACTTC. This gives the protein CASSLGTRVQETQYF. The J gene is TRBJ2-5, the V gene TRBV5-8; perhaps TRBD1 as D (5 bases). The CDR3 covers 15 residues. Germline-derived CDR1 and CDR2 are SGHTS and YDEGEE. Trimming took 0 bases from V and 1 from J, leaving 10 bases between them. Supplemented by reference TRBV5-8 and TRBJ2-5, the full variable domain reads EAGVTQSPTHLIKTRGQQATLRCSPISGHTSVYWYQQALGLGLQFLLWYDEGEERNRGNFPPRFSGRQFPNYSSELNVNALELEDSALYLCASSLGTRVQETQYFGPGTRLLVL.

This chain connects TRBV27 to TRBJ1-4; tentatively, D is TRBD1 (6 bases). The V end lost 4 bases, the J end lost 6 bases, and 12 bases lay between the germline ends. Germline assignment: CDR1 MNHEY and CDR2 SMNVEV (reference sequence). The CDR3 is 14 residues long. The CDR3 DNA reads TGTGCCAGCAGTTCGACAGGTCTCGATGAAAAACTGTTTTTT. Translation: CASSSTGLDEKLFF.

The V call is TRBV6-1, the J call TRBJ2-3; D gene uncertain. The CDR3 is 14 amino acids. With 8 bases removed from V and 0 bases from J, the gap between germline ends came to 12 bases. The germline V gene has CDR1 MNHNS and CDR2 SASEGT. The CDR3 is CASVGTRSTDTQYF. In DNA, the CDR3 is TGTGCCAGCGTGGGCACAAGGAGCACAGATACGCAGTATTTT.

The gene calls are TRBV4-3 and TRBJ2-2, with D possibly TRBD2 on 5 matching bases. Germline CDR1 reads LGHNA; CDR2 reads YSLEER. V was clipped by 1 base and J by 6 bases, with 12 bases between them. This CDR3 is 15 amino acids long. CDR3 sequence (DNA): TGCGCCAGCAGCCAAGGGAGGCGGGTGGCCGGGGAGCTGTTTTTT. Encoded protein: CASSQGRRVAGELFF.

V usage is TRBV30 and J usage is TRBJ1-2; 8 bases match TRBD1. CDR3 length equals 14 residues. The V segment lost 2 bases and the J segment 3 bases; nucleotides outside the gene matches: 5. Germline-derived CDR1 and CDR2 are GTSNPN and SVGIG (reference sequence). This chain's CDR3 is CAWSLGQAYYGYTF. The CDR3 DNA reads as TGTGCCTGGAGTTTGGGACAGGCATACTATGGCTACACCTTC.

CDR3 in amino acids: CASSEAGRTGSLYYGYTF. CDR3 in DNA: TGTGCCAGCAGTGAAGCGGGTCGGACAGGGTCTCTTTACTATGGCTACACCTTC. This chain connects TRBV6-1 to TRBJ1-2; 8 nucleotides line up with TRBD1. J gave up 3 bases and V 0 bases, and 12 bases lay outside the gene matches. CDR1 is MNHNS and CDR2 is SASEGT in the germline V gene. CDR3 size: 18 residues.

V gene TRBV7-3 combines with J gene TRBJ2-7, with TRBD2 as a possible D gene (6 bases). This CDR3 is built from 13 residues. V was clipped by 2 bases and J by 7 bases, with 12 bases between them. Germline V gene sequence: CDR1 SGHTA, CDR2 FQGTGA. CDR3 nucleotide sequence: TGTGCCAGCAGCTTAGGGGTGGGGAGGGAGCAGTACTTC. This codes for CASSLGVGREQYF.

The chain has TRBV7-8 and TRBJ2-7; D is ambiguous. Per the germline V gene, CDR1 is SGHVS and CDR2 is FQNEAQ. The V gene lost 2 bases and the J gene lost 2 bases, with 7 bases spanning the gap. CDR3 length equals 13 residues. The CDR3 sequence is CASSLQETYEQYF. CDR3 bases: TGTGCCAGCAGCTTACAGGAAACCTACGAGCAGTACTTC. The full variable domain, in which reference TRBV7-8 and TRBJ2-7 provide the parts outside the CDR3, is GAGVSQSPRYKVAKRGQDVALRCDPISGHVSLFWYQQALGQGPEFLTYFQNEAQLDKSGLPSDRFFAERPEGSVSTLKIQRTQQEDSAVYLCASSLQETYEQYFGPGTRLTVT.

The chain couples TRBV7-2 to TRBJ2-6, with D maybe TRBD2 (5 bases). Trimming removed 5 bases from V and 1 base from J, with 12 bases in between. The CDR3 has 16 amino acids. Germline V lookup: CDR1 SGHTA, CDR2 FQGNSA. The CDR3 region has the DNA TGTGCCAGCAGCCCACGAGGAGGTTCTGGGGCCAACGTCCTGACTTTC. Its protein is CASSPRGGSGANVLTF. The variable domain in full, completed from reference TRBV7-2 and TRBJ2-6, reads GAGVSQSPSNKVTEKGKDVELRCDPISGHTALYWYRQSLGQGLEFLIYFQGNSAPDKSGLPSDRFSAERTGGSVSTLTIQRTQQEDSAVYLCASSPRGGSGANVLTFGAGSRLTVL.

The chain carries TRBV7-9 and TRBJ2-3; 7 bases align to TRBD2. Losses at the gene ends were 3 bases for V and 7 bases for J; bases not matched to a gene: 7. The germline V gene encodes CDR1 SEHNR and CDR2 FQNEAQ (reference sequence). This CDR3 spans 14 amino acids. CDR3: CASSLSGTKNTQYF. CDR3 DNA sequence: TGTGCCAGCAGCTTGAGCGGGACGAAAAATACGCAGTATTTT.

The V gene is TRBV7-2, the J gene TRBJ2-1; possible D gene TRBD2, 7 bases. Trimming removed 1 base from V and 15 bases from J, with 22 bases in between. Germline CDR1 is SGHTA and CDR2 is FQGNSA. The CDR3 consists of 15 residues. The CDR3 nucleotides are TGTGCCAGCAGCTTAGGAGCCCTCAGGGGCGGGGGATGGTTCTTC. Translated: CASSLGALRGGGWFF.

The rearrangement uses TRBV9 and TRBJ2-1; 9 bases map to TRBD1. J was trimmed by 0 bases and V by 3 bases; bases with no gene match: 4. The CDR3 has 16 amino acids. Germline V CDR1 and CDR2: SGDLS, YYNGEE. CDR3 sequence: CASSATGGGSYNEQFF. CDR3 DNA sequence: TGTGCCAGCAGCGCTACAGGGGGCGGCTCCTACAATGAGCAGTTCTTC.

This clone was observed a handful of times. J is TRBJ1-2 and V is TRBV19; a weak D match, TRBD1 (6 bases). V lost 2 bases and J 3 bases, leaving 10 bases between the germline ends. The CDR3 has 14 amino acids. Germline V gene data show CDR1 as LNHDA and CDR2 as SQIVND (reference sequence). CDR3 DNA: TGTGCCAGTAGTATAAGGCAGGGGCACTATGGCTACACCTTC. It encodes CASSIRQGHYGYTF.

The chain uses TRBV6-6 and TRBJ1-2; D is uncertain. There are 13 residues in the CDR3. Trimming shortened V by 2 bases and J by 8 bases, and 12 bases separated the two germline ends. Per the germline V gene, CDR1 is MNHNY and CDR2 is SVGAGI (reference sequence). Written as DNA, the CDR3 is TGTGCCAGCAGTTACCCGGGTAATGAAGGCTACACCTTC. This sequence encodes CASSYPGNEGYTF.

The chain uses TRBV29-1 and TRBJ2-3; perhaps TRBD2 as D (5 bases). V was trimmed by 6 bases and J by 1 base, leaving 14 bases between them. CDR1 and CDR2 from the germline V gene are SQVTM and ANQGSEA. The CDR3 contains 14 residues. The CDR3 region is CSVNRGWGTDTQYF. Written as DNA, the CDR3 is TGCAGCGTAAACCGCGGGTGGGGCACAGATACGCAGTATTTT.

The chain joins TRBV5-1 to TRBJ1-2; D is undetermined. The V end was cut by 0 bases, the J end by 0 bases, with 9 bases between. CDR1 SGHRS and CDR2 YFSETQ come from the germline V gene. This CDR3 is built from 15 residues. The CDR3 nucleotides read TGCGCCAGCAGCTTGGTGGCAGGAACTAACTATGGCTACACCTTC. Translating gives CASSLVAGTNYGYTF.

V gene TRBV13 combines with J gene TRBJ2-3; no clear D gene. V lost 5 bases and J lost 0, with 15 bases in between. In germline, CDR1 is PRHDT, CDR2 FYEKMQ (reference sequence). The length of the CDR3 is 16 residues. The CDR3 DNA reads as TGTGCCAGCAGCATCCGGAGTGGAAGGAGCACAGATACGCAGTATTTT. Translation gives CASSIRSGRSTDTQYF.

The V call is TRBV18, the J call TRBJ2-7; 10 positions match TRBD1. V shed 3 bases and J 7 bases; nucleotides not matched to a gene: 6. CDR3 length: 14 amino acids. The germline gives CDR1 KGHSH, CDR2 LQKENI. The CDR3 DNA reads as TGTGCCAGCTCACCTGCCGGGACAGGGGTTGAGCAGTACTTC. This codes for CASSPAGTGVEQYF.